This TCR beta chain derives from a study of cytomegalovirus exposure and HLA in healthy donors. Study findings and constraints: In vitro work confirmed that three CMV-associated chains recognize CMV antigens.

As to this clone: Its antigen is not known.

The germline V gene has CDR1 SEHNR and CDR2 FQNEAQ (reference sequence). V dropped 5 bases and J dropped 3; count of bases not matched to a gene: 2. This CDR3 is 13 amino acids long. Among the 110 or so subjects of the validation cohort, separate from the roughly 700-subject first cohort, were the donors. The table came from immunoSEQ multiplex PCR; TCRdb's copy has only in-frame clones and leaves some out. The sample yields 150,000 or so clones, 80% to 90% seen once. Material for sequencing was PBMCs. The chain has TRBV7-9 and TRBJ2-7, with 9 bases aligning to TRBD1. The sequence derives from a woman aged 30 to 39 in good health and CMV-seronegative. CDR3 nucleotides: TGTGCCAGCAGCCTGGACAGGGGCTACGAGCAGTACTTC. Translation gives CASSLDRGYEQYF. The full variable domain, rest sourced from reference TRBV7-9 and TRBJ2-7, is DTGVSQNPRHKITKRGQNVTFRCDPISEHNRLYWYRQTLGQGPEFLTYFQNEAQLEKSRLLSDRFSAERPKGSFSTLEIQRTEQGDSAMYLCASSLDRGYEQYFGPGTRLTVT.